The 29 T cell receptor beta chains listed next were all sequenced from one sample in a study of beta chain features in type 1 diabetes. Sequencing targeted expressed TCRB transcripts, as all isolated RNA had been reverse transcribed. Assay: immunoSEQ multiplex PCR; the TCRdb copy retains only in-frame clones and omits some. The sample shows under 250,000 clones, 27% of them seen only once. Specimen: central memory CD4+ T cells from blood. These receptors all come from a man aged 25 to 40 in good health.

The chain carries TRBV7-9 and TRBJ2-2; 8 bases are a match to TRBD1. Germline CDR1 and CDR2: SEHNR and FQNEAQ (reference sequence). The CDR3 contains 16 residues. The junction had 12 bases not matched to a gene; V was cut back by 6 bases and J by 6 bases. CDR3 sequence reads: CASREGQDLGAGELFF. DNA for the CDR3: TGTGCCAGCAGAGAGGGACAGGATCTGGGAGCCGGGGAGCTGTTTTTT.

This clone was detected many times. V and J are TRBV19 and TRBJ2-2; 8 bases fit TRBD2. The germline V gene has CDR1 LNHDA and CDR2 SQIVND (reference sequence). V lost 8 bases to trimming and J lost 7 bases; unmatched junction nucleotides: 12. CDR3 length: 15 amino acids. The CDR3 nucleotides read TGTGCCAGTGAGAAATCAGCGGGAGAGGTCGGGGAGCTGTTTTTT. Amino acids: CASEKSAGEVGELFF.

This clone was detected many times. V gene TRBV19 combines with J gene TRBJ2-1; 16 positions match TRBD2. Germline V gene sequence: CDR1 LNHDA, CDR2 SQIVND (reference sequence). V shed 8 bases, J shed 7 bases, and the junction held 14 bases outside the gene matches. This CDR3 is built from 18 residues. The CDR3: CASSPGTSGRALWNEQFF. CDR3 in DNA: TGTGCCAGTTCTCCCGGGACTAGCGGGAGGGCCCTTTGGAATGAGCAGTTCTTC.

This clone was observed at least ten times. V is TRBV11-2 and J is TRBJ2-1, with TRBD2 matching over 7 bases. V was pared by 7 bases and J by 7 bases, with 10 bases of the junction left unmatched. The CDR3 length is 14 residues. Germline values: CDR1 SGHAT, CDR2 FQNNGV. DNA for the CDR3: TGTGCCAGCACCACCATAGCGGGTTTGAATGAGCAGTTCTTC. The encoded protein is CASTTIAGLNEQFF. The complete variable domain, with remaining parts taken from reference TRBV11-2 and TRBJ2-1, reads EAGVAQSPRYKIIEKRQSVAFWCNPISGHATLYWYQQILGQGPKLLIQFQNNGVVDDSQLPKDRFSAERLKGVDSTLKIQPAKLEDSAVYLCASTTIAGLNEQFFGPGTRLTVL.

In this sample, this clone turned up a few times. The chain recombines TRBV29-1 with TRBJ2-1, with 14 bases matching TRBD2. The CDR3 runs 22 residues. Losses at the gene ends were 6 bases for V and 0 bases for J; bases not matched to a gene: 22. Germline V gives CDR1 SQVTM, CDR2 ANQGSEA. CDR3 sequence reads: CSVATYGTSGGVHLSSYNEQFF. The CDR3 region has the DNA TGCAGCGTCGCTACCTACGGGACTAGCGGGGGAGTGCACCTTAGCTCCTACAATGAGCAGTTCTTC.

This rearrangement joins TRBV20-1 to TRBJ2-1; D is undetermined. Per germline, CDR1 DFQATT and CDR2 SNEGSKA (reference sequence). The CDR3 has 11 amino acids. V was clipped by 0 bases and J by 9 bases, with 6 bases between them. The CDR3 DNA reads as TGCAGTGCTAGAGATCGGATTGAGCAGTTCTTC. This translates into CSARDRIEQFF.

This chain connects TRBV9 to TRBJ1-1, with D possibly TRBD1 on 5 matching bases. In germline, CDR1 is SGDLS, CDR2 YYNGEE. Trimming took off 3 bases at V and 5 bases at J, with 20 bases between the two ends. This CDR3 spans 16 amino acids. The CDR3 sequence: CASSGPQAGGTTEAFF. CDR3 coding DNA: TGTGCCAGCAGCGGCCCCCAGGCCGGGGGAACTACTGAAGCTTTCTTT.

This clone came up once. The genes are TRBV6-6 and TRBJ2-3; 9 bases are shared with TRBD1. J gave up 4 bases and V 9 bases, and 2 bases lay outside the gene matches. The CDR3 is 12 amino acids. Germline-derived CDR1 and CDR2 are MNHNY and SVGAGI (reference sequence). The CDR3 region is CASGQGPDTQYF. The CDR3 DNA reads TGTGCCAGTGGACAGGGGCCAGATACGCAGTATTTT.

The rearrangement joins TRBV25-1 to TRBJ2-5, with TRBD1 identical over 9 bases. The CDR3 runs 15 residues. In germline, CDR1 is MGHDK, CDR2 SYGVNS. V gave up 3 bases and J gave up 5 bases; unmatched junction bases: 7. CDR3 nucleotide sequence: TGTGCCAGCAGTGACCGGGACAGGGTTTTTGAGACCCAGTACTTC. It specifies CASSDRDRVFETQYF.

The chain couples TRBV2 to TRBJ2-1; 8 nucleotides align to TRBD2. The germline CDR1 and CDR2 sequences are SNHLY and FYNNEI. The V segment lost 6 bases and the J segment 8 bases; nucleotides outside the gene matches: 15. This CDR3 spans 16 amino acids. CDR3 in DNA: TGTGCCAGCAGGGGACTAATTAGCGGGACTGACGATGAGCAGTTCTTC. This sequence encodes CASRGLISGTDDEQFF.

The rearrangement uses TRBV5-1 and TRBJ2-1; D gene ambiguous. Germline values: CDR1 SGHRS, CDR2 YFSETQ. Trimming removed 4 bases from V and 0 bases from J, with 8 bases in between. The CDR3 is 14 amino acids. The CDR3 loop reads CASSPPGSYNEQFF. In nucleotides, the CDR3 is TGCGCCAGCAGCCCCCCAGGCTCCTACAATGAGCAGTTCTTC.

This clone was recorded a few times. V is TRBV7-8 and J is TRBJ2-7, with D unresolved. Looked up from germline, CDR1 is SGHVS and CDR2 is FQNEAQ. This CDR3 comprises 14 residues. V gave up 7 bases and J gave up 2 bases, with 15 bases separating them. CDR3 sequence: CASTHSGRAYEQYF. The CDR3, as DNA: TGTGCCAGCACCCACTCTGGCAGAGCCTACGAGCAGTACTTC.

This clone showed up many times. The chain joins TRBV15 to TRBJ1-1; 9 bases are shared with TRBD1. V shed 3 bases and J 1 base; nucleotides not matched to a gene: 3. The germline CDR1 and CDR2 sequences are LNHNV and YYDKDF (reference sequence). The CDR3 extends over 15 amino acids. The CDR3 bases are TGTGCCACCAGCAGGCTGGGACAGGGGAACACTGAAGCTTTCTTT. Translated, it gives CATSRLGQGNTEAFF.

CDR3 loop: CASSLRGQGPAKNIQYF. CDR3 nucleotides: TGTGCCAGCAGTTTGCGGGGACAGGGACCGGCCAAAAACATTCAGTACTTC. The chain recombines TRBV28 with TRBJ2-4, with TRBD1 identical over 9 bases. The CDR3 has 17 residues. Per germline, CDR1 MDHEN and CDR2 SYDVKM. The junction had 7 bases not matched to a gene; V was cut back by 3 bases and J by 1 base. Using reference TRBV28 and TRBJ2-4 for the parts outside the CDR3, the full variable domain is DVKVTQSSRYLVKRTGEKVFLECVQDMDHENMFWYRQDPGLGLRLIYFSYDVKMKEKGDIPEGYSVSREKKERFSLILESASTNQTSMYLCASSLRGQGPAKNIQYFGAGTRLSVL.

The chain uses TRBV18 and TRBJ1-1, with 8 bases lining up with TRBD1. V was clipped by 5 bases and J by 3 bases; unmatched bases: 14. CDR3 size: 17 residues. Germline V lookup: CDR1 KGHSH, CDR2 LQKENI. Here the CDR3 DNA reads TGTGCCAGCTCAAGCTCAGGGGGCATGAAATTTCACACTGAAGCTTTCTTT. Translating it yields CASSSSGGMKFHTEAFF. Full variable domain (rest looked up from reference TRBV18 and TRBJ1-1): NAGVMQNPRHLVRRRGQEARLRCSPMKGHSHVYWYRQLPEEGLKFMVYLQKENIIDESGMPKERFSAEFPKEGPSILRIQQVVRGDSAAYFCASSSSGGMKFHTEAFFGQGTRLTVV.

This clone was counted many times. V and J are TRBV7-9 and TRBJ1-3, with D possibly TRBD1 on 6 matching bases. Germline loops: CDR1 SEHNR, CDR2 FQNEAQ (reference sequence). The CDR3 has 14 residues. Trimming stripped 4 bases from V and 2 bases from J, with 9 bases between. The CDR3 nucleotides read TGTGCCAGCAGCTCCACAGGGACTGGAAACACCATATATTTT. As protein: CASSSTGTGNTIYF.

This clone has just a few counts. The gene calls are TRBV18 and TRBJ1-1; D gene uncertain. Trimming pared 3 bases from V and 5 bases from J, leaving 16 bases between. The CDR3 totals 15 residues. The germline V gene encodes CDR1 KGHSH and CDR2 LQKENI. The CDR3 protein is CASSPGFPVGTEAFF. CDR3 coding DNA: TGTGCCAGCTCACCGGGTTTTCCCGTGGGGACTGAAGCTTTCTTT.

The chain combines TRBV7-9 with TRBJ2-1, with D perhaps matching TRBD2 (6 bases). This CDR3 comprises 14 residues. V was trimmed by 5 bases and J by 6 bases, leaving 14 bases between them. CDR1 is SEHNR and CDR2 is FQNEAQ in the germline V gene (reference sequence). Here the CDR3 DNA reads TGTGCCAGCAGCCCCGGGACTGGGGGCAATGAGCAGTTCTTC. This gives the protein CASSPGTGGNEQFF. The whole variable domain, filled in from reference TRBV7-9 and TRBJ2-1, reads DTGVSQNPRHKITKRGQNVTFRCDPISEHNRLYWYRQTLGQGPEFLTYFQNEAQLEKSRLLSDRFSAERPKGSFSTLEIQRTEQGDSAMYLCASSPGTGGNEQFFGPGTRLTVL.

The chain is built from TRBV25-1 and TRBJ2-5, with 13 bases lining up with TRBD2. Germline CDR1 reads MGHDK; CDR2 reads SYGVNS. The ends lost 4 bases at V and 4 bases at J; junction bases unmatched: 6. There are 16 residues in the CDR3. DNA for the CDR3: TGTGCCAGCAGTGCGACTAGCGGGGGGCGAGGAGAGACCCAGTACTTC. As protein: CASSATSGGRGETQYF.

The V call is TRBV4-1, the J call TRBJ2-1; 9 nucleotides agree with TRBD1. This CDR3 is built from 18 residues. J was trimmed by 8 bases and V by 1 base; bases with no gene match: 15. Per germline, CDR1 MGHRA and CDR2 YSYEKL. CDR3 bases: TGCGCCAGCAGCCAAGTTACCGACCGGACAGGGGCCCGGCATGAGCAGTTCTTC. It codes for CASSQVTDRTGARHEQFF.

The gene calls are TRBV7-2 and TRBJ2-1; no clear D. The CDR3 sequence is 12 residues long. V was cut by 2 bases and J by 5 bases, with 4 bases left in between. Germline assignment: CDR1 SGHTA and CDR2 FQGNSA. This CDR3 reads CASSLFNNEQFF. In DNA form, the CDR3 reads TGTGCCAGCAGCTTATTCAACAATGAGCAGTTCTTC.

This clone was counted at least ten times. The V and J genes are TRBV6-6 and TRBJ2-3, with D unresolved. V was shortened by 8 bases and J by 6 bases, with 15 bases between the two germline ends. There are 13 residues in the CDR3. The germline CDR1 and CDR2 sequences are MNHNY and SVGAGI (reference sequence). The CDR3 loop is CASSSGIRDTQYF. Here the CDR3 DNA reads TGTGCCAGCTCGTCGGGTATCAGGGATACGCAGTATTTT.

This clone was detected only a few times. The chain uses TRBV7-2 and TRBJ2-1; TRBD2 matches 11 bases. Germline CDR1 is SGHTA and CDR2 is FQGNSA. The trim removed 4 bases at V and 5 bases at J, leaving 4 bases unmatched. The CDR3 sequence is 15 residues long. CDR3 nucleotides: TGTGCCAGCAGCTCTGAGGGACTAGCGGACAATGAGCAGTTCTTC. Its translation is CASSSEGLADNEQFF.

This clone was seen only a few times. J is TRBJ2-7 and V is TRBV18, with D possibly matching TRBD2 (7 bases). With 11 bases removed from V and 5 bases from J, the gap between germline ends came to 22 bases. The CDR3 contains 14 residues. The germline V gene encodes CDR1 KGHSH and CDR2 LQKENI. The CDR3 spells CAASPGGGRNEQYF. In DNA, the CDR3 is TGTGCCGCCTCCCCGGGGGGCGGGAGAAACGAGCAGTACTTC.

A single count supports this clone. V is TRBV15 and J is TRBJ2-1; 11 positions match TRBD2. CDR1 and CDR2 from the germline V gene are LNHNV and YYDKDF (reference sequence). The length of the CDR3 is 14 residues. J was trimmed by 7 bases and V by 6 bases; bases with no gene match: 5. CDR3 sequence reads: CATSSGRAFNEQFF. CDR3 nucleotides: TGTGCCACCAGTAGCGGGAGGGCCTTTAATGAGCAGTTCTTC.

The chain recombines TRBV7-6 with TRBJ2-3, with D perhaps matching TRBD2 (5 bases). V gave up 0 bases and J gave up 0 bases, with 10 bases separating them. The CDR3 has 16 amino acids. The germline gives CDR1 SGHVS, CDR2 FNYEAQ. CDR3 DNA: TGTGCCAGCAGCTTAGCGGCCCGGACTAGCACAGATACGCAGTATTTT. Translation gives CASSLAARTSTDTQYF. The whole variable domain, remainder taken from reference TRBV7-6 and TRBJ2-3, is GAGVSQSPRYKVTKRGQDVALRCDPISGHVSLYWYRQALGQGPEFLTYFNYEAQQDKSGLPNDRFSAERPEGSISTLTIQRTEQRDSAMYRCASSLAARTSTDTQYFGPGTRLTVL.

This clone occurred a few times. The chain's CDR3 is CASRLAGLGRGRGSNQPQHF. DNA of the CDR3: TGTGCAAGTCGCTTAGCGGGCTTAGGACGGGGAAGAGGGAGCAATCAGCCCCAGCATTTT. V and J are TRBV12-2 and TRBJ1-5. TRBV12-2 constitutes a pseudogene. This CDR3 has 20 amino acids.

In its sample, this clone was seen a few times. This chain uses TRBV29-1 with TRBJ1-2; D uncertain. The CDR3 has 11 residues. Germline CDR1 reads SQVTM; CDR2 reads ANQGSEA. Trimming removed 5 bases from V and 3 bases from J, with 7 bases in between. The CDR3 coding sequence is TGCAGCGTTCTGGAACACTATGGCTACACCTTC. It is translated as CSVLEHYGYTF.

The chain recombines TRBV11-2 with TRBJ2-7; tentative D call: TRBD2 (5 bases). The germline CDR1 and CDR2 sequences are SGHAT and FQNNGV. Deletions cut 5 bases from V and 0 bases from J, with 8 bases between. The CDR3 is 13 amino acids. CDR3 amino acids: CASSPTNSYEQYF. The CDR3 nucleotides read TGTGCCAGCAGCCCGACTAACTCCTACGAGCAGTACTTC.